The table lists the clone carrying this TCR beta chain with a count of one. These data are taken from a study of blood T cell repertoires in COVID-19. In the original workflow: By means of reference gene primer amplification, nucleated cell counts were estimated. Profiled with immunoSEQ multiplex PCR; TCRdb holds only in-frame clones, not every one. The V and J calls and the clone size are those of that table, but D and trimming were determined from the DNA. The table lists around 220,000 clones, about 90% of them singletons. Sequencing was performed on peripheral blood. This TCR derives from a man between 18 and 35 years old with active or convalescent COVID-19.

The CDR3 here is CASSSQRLAGDDTQYF. The CDR3 region has the DNA TGTGCCAGCAGCTCACAAAGACTAGCGGGGGACGATACGCAGTATTTT. This chain links TRBV13 with TRBJ2-3; the match to TRBD2 covers 12 bases. The CDR3 extends over 16 amino acids. CDR1 and CDR2 (germline): PRHDT, FYEKMQ (reference sequence). Trimming removed 4 bases from V and 6 bases from J; junction bases left unmatched: 8.